The 18 T cell receptor beta chains below come from one sample, sequenced in a study of blood T cell repertoires in COVID-19. Profiled with immunoSEQ multiplex PCR; TCRdb holds only in-frame clones, not every one. The sample has hundreds of thousands of clones; around 88% are singletons. The specimen sequenced was PBMCs or T cells enriched from blood (not recorded which). These receptors were collected from a woman aged 40 to 55 who had recovered from COVID-19.

In this sample, this clone turned up a few times. This chain links TRBV6-2 or TRBV6-3 with TRBJ1-5, with 7 bases lining up with TRBD1. V lost 5 bases, J lost 3 bases, and 10 bases stayed unmatched. Germline CDR1 MNHEY, CDR2 SVGEGT. The CDR3 spans 16 residues. The chain's CDR3 is CASSHHPTGSNQPQHF. In DNA form, the CDR3 reads TGTGCCAGCAGTCACCACCCGACAGGGTCCAATCAGCCCCAGCATTTT.

This clone was counted between two and nine times. The same CDR3 also results from other DNA sequences found in this sample. This chain links TRBV18 with TRBJ1-3; TRBD1 matches at 8 bases. The V segment lost 3 bases and the J segment 4 bases; nucleotides outside the gene matches: 5. Germline V gene sequence: CDR1 KGHSH, CDR2 LQKENI. The CDR3 is 15 residues long. CDR3 bases: TGTGCCAGCTCACCCGGGACAGGTATCGGAAACACCATATATTTT. Protein sequence: CASSPGTGIGNTIYF.

The J gene is TRBJ1-5, the V gene TRBV4-1; D is unclear. CDR3 length: 13 amino acids. Looked up from germline, CDR1 is MGHRA and CDR2 is YSYEKL. V was trimmed by 1 base and J by 6 bases, leaving 7 bases between them. The CDR3 coding sequence is TGCGCCAGCAGCCAAGCTAGTTTTCAGCCCCAGCATTTT. This encodes CASSQASFQPQHF.

This rearrangement joins TRBV2 to TRBJ2-1; D remains ambiguous. V was pared by 6 bases and J by 8 bases, with 20 bases between. The CDR3 totals 15 residues. The germline V gene encodes CDR1 SNHLY and CDR2 FYNNEI. The CDR3 reads CASRKEAARGDEQFF. CDR3 nucleotide sequence: TGTGCCAGCAGGAAAGAGGCAGCGAGAGGAGATGAGCAGTTCTTC.

This clone has only one observation. CDR3 DNA sequence: TGTGCCAGCGGTCGCCCTAGCGGGAGTCGGGGTGAGCAGTTCTTC. It yields the protein CASGRPSGSRGEQFF. The genes are TRBV27 and TRBJ2-1, with 10 bases fitting TRBD2. The germline CDR1 and CDR2 sequences are MNHEY and SMNVEV (reference sequence). The CDR3 spans 15 residues. V lost 8 bases to trimming and J lost 9 bases; unmatched junction nucleotides: 13.

The chain has TRBV28 and TRBJ1-5; D may be TRBD1 (5 bases). The CDR3 has 17 residues. V lost 2 bases, J lost 6 bases, and 20 bases lay in between. CDR1 MDHEN and CDR2 SYDVKM come from the germline V gene. CDR3 sequence: CASSLRGTRQGGQPQHF. CDR3 in DNA: TGTGCCAGCAGTTTAAGAGGGACTCGGCAGGGCGGTCAGCCCCAGCATTTT.

This clone occurred once. The V gene is TRBV2, the J gene TRBJ2-1; 13 bases map to TRBD2. The CDR3 consists of 16 residues. Germline V gene lookup returns CDR1 SNHLY and CDR2 FYNNEI. Trimming removed 6 bases from V and 1 base from J; junction bases left unmatched: 3. CDR3 bases: TGTGCCAGCAGAGCGACTAGCGGGAGGTCCTACAATGAGCAGTTCTTC. Protein sequence: CASRATSGRSYNEQFF.

On this clone itself: Other DNA variants within this sample encode the same CDR3. The chain recombines TRBV28 with TRBJ1-4, with unresolved D. The V end lost 3 bases, the J end lost 2 bases, and 7 bases lay between the germline ends. CDR1 and CDR2 (germline): MDHEN, SYDVKM. The CDR3 runs to 14 residues. CDR3: CASSLGGTNEKLFF. The DNA for the CDR3 is TGTGCCAGCAGTTTGGGCGGGACTAATGAAAAACTGTTTTTT.

The chain uses TRBV7-3 and TRBJ2-5, with D possibly TRBD2 on 6 matching bases. The CDR3 runs 15 residues. The germline V gene has CDR1 SGHTA and CDR2 FQGTGA. Trimming removed 5 bases from V and 5 bases from J, with 18 bases in between. In DNA, the CDR3 is TGTGCCAGCAGCCCCACCCGGGCGGGGAAGGAGACCCAGTACTTC. It is translated as CASSPTRAGKETQYF.

The chain combines TRBV27 with TRBJ2-7, with 7 bases matching TRBD2. This CDR3 has 13 residues. Unmatched junction bases numbered 2, after V lost 6 bases and J lost 0 bases. Per the germline V gene, CDR1 is MNHEY and CDR2 is SMNVEV (reference sequence). CDR3 sequence reads: CASRRLASYEQYF. The DNA of the CDR3 is TGTGCCAGCAGGCGACTAGCCTCCTACGAGCAGTACTTC.

The chain carries TRBV5-1 and TRBJ2-7, with D perhaps matching TRBD1 (5 bases). CDR3 length: 14 amino acids. Trimming removed 4 bases at V and 3 bases at J, with 14 bases between. CDR1 SGHRS and CDR2 YFSETQ come from the germline V gene. CDR3 loop: CASSTTPRDYEQYF. The CDR3 nucleotides read TGCGCCAGCAGCACAACCCCCAGGGACTACGAGCAGTACTTC.

This chain connects TRBV11-2 to TRBJ1-1; weak D call: TRBD1 (6 bases). Germline V CDR1 and CDR2: SGHAT, FQNNGV. Trimming pared 5 bases from V and 10 bases from J, leaving 23 bases between. CDR3 length: 15 amino acids. CDR3 residues: CASSQLGQIPGGAFF. The DNA for the CDR3 is TGTGCCAGCAGCCAGCTAGGACAGATACCTGGGGGAGCTTTCTTT.

This sequence joins TRBV4-3 and TRBJ1-2; D remains ambiguous. CDR1 is LGHNA, CDR2 YSLEER, per germline. With 10 bases removed from V and 8 bases from J, the gap between germline ends came to 29 bases. CDR3 length: 16 residues. In DNA form, the CDR3 reads TGCGCCACTATTACTGGTACAGACGTTAACGACCTCGGCTACACCTTC. This codes for CATITGTDVNDLGYTF.

The sample holds a few counts of this clone. The chain carries TRBV6-5 and TRBJ2-7, with D perhaps TRBD2 (6 bases). V dropped 0 bases and J dropped 5 bases, with 14 bases sitting between them. CDR3 size: 15 residues. Germline V lookup: CDR1 MNHEY, CDR2 SVGAGI. The CDR3 coding sequence is TGTGCCAGCAGTTACTCGGGGCTCCCGGGGGACGAGCAGTACTTC. Translating gives CASSYSGLPGDEQYF.

This chain joins TRBV18 and TRBJ2-7; 8 nucleotides agree with TRBD1. The CDR3 covers 14 residues. With 3 bases clipped from V and 6 bases from J, the junction kept 7 bases outside the gene matches. Germline CDR1 and CDR2: KGHSH and LQKENI. The CDR3 protein is CASSPDRGLSEQYF. DNA for the CDR3: TGTGCCAGCTCACCTGACAGGGGTTTGTCCGAGCAGTACTTC.

This clone was recorded once. The chain joins TRBV27 to TRBJ2-2; D unclear. This CDR3 spans 13 amino acids. CDR1 and CDR2 from the germline V gene are MNHEY and SMNVEV (reference sequence). V was cut by 1 base and J by 9 bases, with 9 bases left in between. Here the CDR3 reads CASSLFVERELFF. In nucleotides, the CDR3 is TGTGCCAGCAGTTTATTCGTGGAGAGGGAGCTGTTTTTT.

This chain connects TRBV11-2 to TRBJ2-1; 7 nucleotides match TRBD2. The germline V gene encodes CDR1 SGHAT and CDR2 FQNNGV. The J segment lost 8 bases and the V segment lost 5 bases, leaving 6 bases of the junction unmatched. The CDR3 runs to 13 residues. This CDR3 is CASSRTSEDEQFF. The DNA for the CDR3 is TGTGCCAGCAGCCGTACTAGCGAAGATGAGCAGTTCTTC.

This chain joins TRBV7-3 and TRBJ1-1; D may be TRBD1 (5 bases). CDR3 length: 13 residues. Between the trimmed V and J ends, which lost 7 bases and 5 bases, there was a span of 14 bases. In germline, CDR1 is SGHTA, CDR2 FQGTGA. CDR3 sequence (DNA): TGTGCCAGCATGGAGGGACCGGAGACTGAAGCTTTCTTT. This translates into CASMEGPETEAFF.